This T cell receptor beta chain was obtained from a study of early T cells in non-severe SARS-CoV-2 infection. Turning to the study itself: Alpha and beta chains were unpaired, from unsorted whole-blood bulk RNA. Study-wide results and limits: VDJdb matching, biased toward anti-spike CD8 responses, missed private and CD4 specificities.

Only a few counts were recorded for this clonotype. What it recognizes is unknown. The library protocol tagged individual cDNA molecules with unique molecular identifiers. TCRdb fed the 5' RACE reads into MiXCR, producing one record per CDR3 protein. The table lists about 69,000 distinct CDR3 sequences, roughly 8.7% of them singletons. Trimming removed 0 bases at V and 6 bases at J, with 14 bases between. CDR1 MNHEY and CDR2 SVGEGT come from the germline V gene. The CDR3 covers 15 residues. The V gene is TRBV6-2 or TRBV6-3, the J gene TRBJ1-1, with TRBD1 as a possible D gene (5 bases). Material for sequencing was whole blood. The sequence came from an adult who was a healthcare worker with PCR-confirmed SARS-CoV-2 infection or an uninfected control (not recorded which). DNA of the CDR3: TGTGCCAGCAGTTACTCAACTTGGGGCTACCCTGAAGCTTTCTTT. Its translation: CASSYSTWGYPEAFF.